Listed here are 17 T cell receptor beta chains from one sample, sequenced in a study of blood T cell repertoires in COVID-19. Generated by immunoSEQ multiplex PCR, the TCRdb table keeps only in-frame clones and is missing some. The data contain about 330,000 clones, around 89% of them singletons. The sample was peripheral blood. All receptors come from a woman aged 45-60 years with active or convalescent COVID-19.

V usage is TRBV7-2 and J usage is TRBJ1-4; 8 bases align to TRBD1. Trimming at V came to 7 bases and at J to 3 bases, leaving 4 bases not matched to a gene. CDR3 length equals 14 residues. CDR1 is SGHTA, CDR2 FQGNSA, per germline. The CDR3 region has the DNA TGTGCCAGCAAGCCGGGACAGGCTAATGAAAAACTGTTTTTT. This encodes CASKPGQANEKLFF.

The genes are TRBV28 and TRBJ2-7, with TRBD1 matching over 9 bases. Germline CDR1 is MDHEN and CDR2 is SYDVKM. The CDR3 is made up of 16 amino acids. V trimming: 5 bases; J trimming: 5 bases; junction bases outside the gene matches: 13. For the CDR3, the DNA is TGTGCCAGCAGTCCCTTTCTGGGACAGGGTAGCGACGAGCAGTACTTC. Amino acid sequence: CASSPFLGQGSDEQYF.

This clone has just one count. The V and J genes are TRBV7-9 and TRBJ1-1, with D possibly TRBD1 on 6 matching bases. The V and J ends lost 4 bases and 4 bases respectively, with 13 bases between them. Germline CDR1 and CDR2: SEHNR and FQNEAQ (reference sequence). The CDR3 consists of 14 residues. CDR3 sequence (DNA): TGTGCCAGCAGCTCCGGGGGGGCGACCACTGAAGCTTTCTTT. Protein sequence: CASSSGGATTEAFF.

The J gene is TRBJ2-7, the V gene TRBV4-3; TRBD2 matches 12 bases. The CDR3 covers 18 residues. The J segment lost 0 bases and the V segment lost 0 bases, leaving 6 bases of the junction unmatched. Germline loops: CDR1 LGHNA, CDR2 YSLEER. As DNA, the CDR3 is TGCGCCAGCAGCCAAGATCTAACTAGCGGGGGGAGCTCCTACGAGCAGTACTTC. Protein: CASSQDLTSGGSSYEQYF.

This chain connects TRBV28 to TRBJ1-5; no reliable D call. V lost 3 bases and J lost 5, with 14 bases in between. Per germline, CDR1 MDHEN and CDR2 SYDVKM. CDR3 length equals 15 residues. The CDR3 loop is CASSLNRGKDQPQHF. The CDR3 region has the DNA TGTGCCAGCAGTTTGAACCGGGGTAAAGATCAGCCCCAGCATTTT.

The CDR3 coding sequence is TGTGCCAGTAGTATAGTAAGAAACGGTGAAGCTTTCTTT. Translated: CASSIVRNGEAFF. The rearrangement joins TRBV19 to TRBJ1-1; D is unresolved. The CDR3 is 13 residues long. Trimming shortened V by 1 base and J by 7 bases, and 10 bases separated the two germline ends. Germline V CDR1 and CDR2: LNHDA, SQIVND (reference sequence). Together with reference TRBV19 and TRBJ1-1, the CDR3 gives the full variable domain: DGGITQSPKYLFRKEGQNVTLSCEQNLNHDAMYWYRQDPGQGLRLIYYSQIVNDFQKGDIAEGYSVSREKKESFPLTVTSAQKNPTAFYLCASSIVRNGEAFFGQGTRLTVV.

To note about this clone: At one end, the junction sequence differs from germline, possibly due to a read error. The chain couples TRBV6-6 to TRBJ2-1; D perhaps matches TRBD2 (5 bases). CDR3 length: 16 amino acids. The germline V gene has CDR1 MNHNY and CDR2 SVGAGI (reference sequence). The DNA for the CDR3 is TGTGCCAGCAGTTACTCGCTCCAGGACTCCAACAATGAGCAGTTCTTC. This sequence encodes CASSYSLQDSNNEQFF.

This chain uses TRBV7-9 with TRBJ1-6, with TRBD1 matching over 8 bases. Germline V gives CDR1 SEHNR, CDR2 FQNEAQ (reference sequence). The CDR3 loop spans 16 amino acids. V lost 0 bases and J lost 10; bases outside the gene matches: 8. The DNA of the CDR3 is TGTGCCAGCAGCTTAGCTGCGACAGGGGAGAGATCACCCCTCCACTTT. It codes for CASSLAATGERSPLHF.

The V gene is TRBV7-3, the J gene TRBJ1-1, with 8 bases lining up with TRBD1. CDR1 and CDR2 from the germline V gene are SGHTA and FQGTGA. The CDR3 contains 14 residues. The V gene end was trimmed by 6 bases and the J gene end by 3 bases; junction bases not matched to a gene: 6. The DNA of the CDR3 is TGTGCCAGCAGTTCAGGGGGCTCGGACACTGAAGCTTTCTTT. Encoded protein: CASSSGGSDTEAFF.

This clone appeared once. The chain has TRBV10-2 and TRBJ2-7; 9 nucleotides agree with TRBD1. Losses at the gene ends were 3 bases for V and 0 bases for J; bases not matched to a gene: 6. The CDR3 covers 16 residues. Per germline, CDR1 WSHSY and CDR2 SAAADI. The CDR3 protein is CASSDMGQGSSYEQYF. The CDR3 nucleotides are TGCGCCAGCAGTGACATGGGACAGGGTAGCTCCTACGAGCAGTACTTC.

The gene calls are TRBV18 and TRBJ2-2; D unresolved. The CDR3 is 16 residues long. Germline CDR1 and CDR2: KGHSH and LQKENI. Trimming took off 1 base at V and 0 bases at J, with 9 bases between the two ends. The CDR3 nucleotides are TGTGCCAGCTCACCACGTGCGAAAACGAACACCGGGGAGCTGTTTTTT. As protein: CASSPRAKTNTGELFF.

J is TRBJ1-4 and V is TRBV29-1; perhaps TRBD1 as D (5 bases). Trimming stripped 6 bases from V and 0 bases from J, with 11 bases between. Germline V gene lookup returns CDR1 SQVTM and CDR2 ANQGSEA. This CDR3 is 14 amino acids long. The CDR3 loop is CSVAPGTTNEKLFF. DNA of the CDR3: TGCAGCGTCGCCCCAGGGACAACTAATGAAAAACTGTTTTTT.

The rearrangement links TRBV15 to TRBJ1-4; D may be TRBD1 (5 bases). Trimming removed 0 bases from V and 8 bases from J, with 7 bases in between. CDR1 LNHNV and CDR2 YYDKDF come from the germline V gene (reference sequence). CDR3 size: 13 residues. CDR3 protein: CATSRDRGEKLFF. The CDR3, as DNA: TGTGCCACCAGCAGAGATAGGGGCGAAAAACTGTTTTTT. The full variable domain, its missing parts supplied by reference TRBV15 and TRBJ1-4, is DAMVIQNPRYQVTQFGKPVTLSCSQTLNHNVMYWYQQKSSQAPKLLFHYYDKDFNNEADTPDNFQSRRPNTSFCFLDIRSPGLGDTAMYLCATSRDRGEKLFFGSGTQLSVL.

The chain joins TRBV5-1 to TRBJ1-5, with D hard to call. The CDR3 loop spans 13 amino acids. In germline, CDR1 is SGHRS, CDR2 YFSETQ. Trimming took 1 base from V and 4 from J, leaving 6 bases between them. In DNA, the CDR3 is TGCGCCAGCAGCTTGTCCCCGAATCAGCCCCAGCATTTT. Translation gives CASSLSPNQPQHF. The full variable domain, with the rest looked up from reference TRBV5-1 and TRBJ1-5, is KAGVTQTPRYLIKTRGQQVTLSCSPISGHRSVSWYQQTPGQGLQFLFEYFSETQRNKGNFPGRFSGRQFSNSRSEMNVSTLELGDSALYLCASSLSPNQPQHFGDGTRLSIL.

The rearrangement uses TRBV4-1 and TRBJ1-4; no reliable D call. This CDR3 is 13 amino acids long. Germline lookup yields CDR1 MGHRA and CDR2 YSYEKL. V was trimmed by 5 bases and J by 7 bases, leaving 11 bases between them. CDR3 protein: CASSSWLLEKLFF. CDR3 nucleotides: TGCGCCAGCAGCAGTTGGCTTCTTGAAAAACTGTTTTTT.

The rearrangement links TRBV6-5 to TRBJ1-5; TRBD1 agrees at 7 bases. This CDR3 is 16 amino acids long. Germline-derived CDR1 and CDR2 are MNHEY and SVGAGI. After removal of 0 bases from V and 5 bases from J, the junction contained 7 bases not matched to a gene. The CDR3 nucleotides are TGTGCCAGCAGTTACTCGGGGACAGCTCCCCATCAGCCCCAGCATTTT. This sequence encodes CASSYSGTAPHQPQHF.

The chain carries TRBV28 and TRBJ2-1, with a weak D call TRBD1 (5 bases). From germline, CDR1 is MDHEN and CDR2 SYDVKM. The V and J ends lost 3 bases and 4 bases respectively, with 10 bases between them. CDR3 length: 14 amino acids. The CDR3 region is CASSFQGPYNEQFF. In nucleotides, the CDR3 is TGTGCCAGCAGTTTCCAGGGTCCGTACAATGAGCAGTTCTTC.